This T cell receptor beta chain was found in a study of persistence of HIV-infected CD4 T cells. Study outcomes and limitations: Antigen-responding cells were enriched for degenerate expanded CDR3beta sequences.

About this clone: As yet, its antigen is unknown.

Trimming stripped 1 base from V and 1 base from J, with 8 bases between. CDR1 is SNHLY and CDR2 is FYNNEI in the germline V gene. The CDR3 sequence is 14 residues long. Nonspecific anti-CD3/anti-CD28 bead stimulation represents the broad CD4+ T cell repertoire. Sorting selected CD4+ T cells upregulating both CD40 ligand and CD69. The immunoSEQ assay was version 4, run in survey mode. Repertoires were generated with immunoSEQ multiplex PCR, while TCRdb's copy carries only in-frame clones and drops some. The sample includes around 40,000 clones, roughly 90% of them seen just once. This receptor was identified in an adult man with HIV who was CMV-seropositive. The sequences come from CD4+ T cells sorted from PBMCs after 18-hour stimulation, collected from a patient who received antiretroviral therapy. J is TRBJ2-7 and V is TRBV2, with D perhaps matching TRBD2 (6 bases). CDR3 sequence: CASSEDAGSYEQYF. CDR3 DNA: TGTGCCAGCAGTGAAGATGCGGGGTCCTACGAGCAGTACTTC.